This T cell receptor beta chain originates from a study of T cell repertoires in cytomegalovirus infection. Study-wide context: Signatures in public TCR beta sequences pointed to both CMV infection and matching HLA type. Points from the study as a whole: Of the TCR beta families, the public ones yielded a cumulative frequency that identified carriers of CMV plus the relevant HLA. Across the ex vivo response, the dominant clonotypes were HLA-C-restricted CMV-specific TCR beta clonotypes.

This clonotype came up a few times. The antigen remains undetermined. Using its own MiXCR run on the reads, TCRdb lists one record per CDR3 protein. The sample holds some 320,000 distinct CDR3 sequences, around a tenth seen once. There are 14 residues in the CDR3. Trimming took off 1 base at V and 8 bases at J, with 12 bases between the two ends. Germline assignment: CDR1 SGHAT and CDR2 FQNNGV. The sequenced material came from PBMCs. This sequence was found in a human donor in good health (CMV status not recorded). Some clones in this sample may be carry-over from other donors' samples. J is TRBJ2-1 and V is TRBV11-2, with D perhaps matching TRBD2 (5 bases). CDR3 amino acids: CASSLAGSSYEQFF. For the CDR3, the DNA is TGTGCCAGCAGCTTAGCTGGGAGTAGCTATGAGCAGTTCTTC.